This T cell receptor beta chain was sequenced in a study of OX40 agonist ivuxolimab in advanced cancers. Study background: Three dose-escalation patients had partial responses: one with hepatocellular carcinoma and two with cutaneous melanoma. Findings and limits, study-wide: Those patients achieving a partial response at 0.1-3.0 mg/kg showed among the lowest clonal expansion. Still undetermined is the antigen specificity of the expanded peripheral T cells.

Comments on this clone: The target antigen is unknown.

Profiled with immunoSEQ multiplex PCR; TCRdb holds only in-frame clones, not every one. The sample includes roughly 67,000 clones, roughly 90% of them seen just once. In germline, CDR1 is ENHRY, CDR2 SYGVKD. CDR3 length: 16 amino acids. J was trimmed by 3 bases and V by 2 bases; bases with no gene match: 7. The sequence was obtained from an adult with an advanced solid tumor such as melanoma, head and neck, liver or kidney cancer. Source: CD4+ or CD8+ T cells sorted from blood, taken in a trial of the OX40 agonist ivuxolimab. V gene TRBV10-3 combines with J gene TRBJ1-5, with TRBD1 matching over 7 bases. The CDR3 DNA reads TGTGCCATCAGTGAGAGAGGGGGACAGATCAATCAGCCCCAGCATTTT. Protein product: CAISERGGQINQPQHF.